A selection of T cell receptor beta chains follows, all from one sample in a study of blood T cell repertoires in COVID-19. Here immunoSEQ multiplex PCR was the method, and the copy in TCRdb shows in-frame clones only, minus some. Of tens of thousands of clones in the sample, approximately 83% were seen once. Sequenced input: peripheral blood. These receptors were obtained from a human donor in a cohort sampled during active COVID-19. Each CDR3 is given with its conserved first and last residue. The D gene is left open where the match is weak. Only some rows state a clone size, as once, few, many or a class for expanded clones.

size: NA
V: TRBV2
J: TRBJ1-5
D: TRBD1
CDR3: CASSGTGGAGNQPQHF
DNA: TGTGCCAGCAGTGGGACAGGGGGCGCCGGCAATCAGCCCCAGCATTTT

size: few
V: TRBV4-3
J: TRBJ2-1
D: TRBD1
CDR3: CASSSGTGSEQFF
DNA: TGCGCCAGCAGCTCCGGGACAGGGTCTGAGCAGTTCTTC

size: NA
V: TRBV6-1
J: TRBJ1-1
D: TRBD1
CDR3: CASSEPTQGAYAFF
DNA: TGTGCCAGCAGTGAACCGACCCAGGGGGCGTATGCTTTCTTT

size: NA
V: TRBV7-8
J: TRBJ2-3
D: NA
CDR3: CASSSTPPGNTQYF
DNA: TGTGCCAGCAGCTCCACCCCCCCGGGGAATACGCAGTATTTT

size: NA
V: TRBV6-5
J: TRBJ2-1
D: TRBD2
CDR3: CASSLTSGGYNEQFF
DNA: TGTGCCAGCAGCCTAACTAGCGGGGGCTACAATGAGCAGTTCTTC

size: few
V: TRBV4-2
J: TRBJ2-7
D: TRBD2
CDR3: CASSQAGGPYEQYF
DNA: TGTGCCAGCAGCCAGGCGGGGGGGCCCTACGAGCAGTACTTC

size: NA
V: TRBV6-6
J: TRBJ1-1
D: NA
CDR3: CASIKGSTGLAAEAFF
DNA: TGTGCCAGCATTAAAGGCAGTACAGGGCTTGCTGCTGAAGCTTTCTTT

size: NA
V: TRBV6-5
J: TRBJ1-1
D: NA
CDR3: CASSQTGNTEAFF
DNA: TGTGCCAGCAGTCAGACGGGGAACACTGAAGCTTTCTTT

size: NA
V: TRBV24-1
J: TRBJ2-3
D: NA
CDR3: CATSDSWGYGDTQYF
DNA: TGTGCCACCAGTGATTCGTGGGGCTATGGAGATACGCAGTATTTT

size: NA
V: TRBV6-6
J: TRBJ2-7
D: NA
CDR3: CASSYSFYEQYF
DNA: TGTGCCAGCAGTTACTCCTTTTACGAGCAGTACTTC

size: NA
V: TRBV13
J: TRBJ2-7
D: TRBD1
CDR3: CASSLAIVGDRESYEQYF
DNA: TGTGCCAGCAGCTTAGCAATTGTCGGCGACAGGGAGTCCTACGAGCAGTACTTC

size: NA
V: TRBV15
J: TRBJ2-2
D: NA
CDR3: CATGPQGPNTGELFF
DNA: TGTGCCACCGGCCCTCAGGGGCCCAACACCGGGGAGCTGTTTTTT

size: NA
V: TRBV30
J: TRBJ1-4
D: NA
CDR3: CALGEDNEKLFF
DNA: TGTGCCTTGGGGGAGGATAATGAAAAACTGTTTTTT

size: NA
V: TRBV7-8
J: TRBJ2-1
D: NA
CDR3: CASSRGTAWRGLNEQFF
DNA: TGTGCCAGCAGCCGAGGGACGGCCTGGCGGGGACTCAATGAGCAGTTCTTC

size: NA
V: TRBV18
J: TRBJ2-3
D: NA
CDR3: CASSPRRGGTDTQYF
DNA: TGTGCCAGCTCACCACGGAGGGGTGGCACAGATACGCAGTATTTT

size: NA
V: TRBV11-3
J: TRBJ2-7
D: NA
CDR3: CASRQGSYEQYF
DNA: TGTGCCAGCAGACAGGGTAGTTACGAGCAGTACTTC